This T cell receptor (beta chain) stems from a study of CXCR3-negative and CXCR3-positive naive CD8 T cells (dated by TCRdb to the late 2010s). A note on the overall study: In total, approximately 130 million TRB reads were obtained, corresponding to roughly 1.5 +/- 0.3 million reads per library. Data from about 12 donors, pooled across two independent experiments, went into the diversity and physicochemical repertoire analyses. The TRBV-TRBJ cluster analysis covered naive subsets from roughly five donors and memory cells from 3 donors. Here is what the overall study found, with its caveats: Both naive subsets had comparably high repertoire diversity, while memory CD8+ T cells had much lower repertoire diversity. Because surface CD5, which is linked to self-reactivity in mice, was comparable between the naive subsets, TCR interaction strength was also inferred from TRB CDR3 physicochemical properties. Similar TRBV-TRBJ usage was shown by naive CXCR3-negative and CXCR3-positive cells from the same donor, whereas distinct patterns were shown by memory cells. Freshly isolated PBMCs were used for most assays because CXCR3 expression went down partially after cryopreservation. Compared with CXCR3-negative naive cells, CXCR3-positive naive cells had TRB CDR3s with higher hydrophobicity (lower Kidera factor 4), lower energy, and higher strength and volume indices.

Each CD8+ T cell subset was flow-sorted in triplicate, and 300,000 to 350,000 cells per subset were placed directly into RLT lysis buffer. To keep memory contaminants out, a stringent definition of naive CD8+ T cells was applied: CD45RO-CCR7+CD27+CD95-. Peripheral blood mononuclear cells were isolated from buffy coats using standard density gradient centrifugation. A FACSAria III was used to flow-sort naive CD8+ T cells into CXCR3-negative and CXCR3-positive populations. An RNeasy Mini Kit was used to extract total RNA from the sorted cells. A note on this clonotype: The specificity of this receptor is unknown.

From cysteine to phenylalanine, the CDR3 is 16 amino acids long. DNA is not on record. The CDR1 and CDR2 encoded by the germline V gene (reference sequence) are LNHNV and YYDKDF. The instrument given in TCRdb is NextSeq 550. The Human TCR Profiling Kit (MiLaboratory) was used to prepare UMI-labeled 5' RACE TRB cDNA libraries. The full amount of extracted RNA was used for cDNA synthesis, and the full amount of resulting cDNA was used for PCR amplification. The libraries were made side by side, with each library going through the same number of PCR cycles. As for the authors' bioinformatics: With a requirement of at least two reads per UMI, MIGEC and MiXCR extracted about 49,000 +/- 11,000 unique UMI-labeled TRB cDNA molecules per library. On average, each library contained approximately 40,000 +/- 10,000 functional in-frame TRB CDR3 nucleotide clonotypes without stop codons. After downsampling to 5000 UMI-labeled TRB molecules per sample, diversity metrics, including normalized Shannon-Wiener and Chao1, were computed in VDJtools. VDJtools computed clonotype-size-weighted physicochemical properties of the central five CDR3 residues: interaction energy, strength, volume and Kidera factor 4. The reads went through TCRdb reprocessing, and each CDR3 protein sequence gets one entry with no DNA. TCRdb assigned the V and J calls; the authors' analysis was not used. The sample table holds around 40,000 distinct CDR3 sequences. Together, the top ten hold under 2% of the sample.

This receptor was taken from a human donor in good health. Some clones in this sample may be carry-over from other donors' samples. The V and J segments used are TRBV15 and TRBJ1-6. Sequencing was performed on naive CXCR3- CD8+ T cells from blood. The sample's cell subset or site label, decoded: CD45RO-CCR7+CD27+CD95- naive CD8+ T cells lacking CXCR3 (TNR3-). CDR3 region: CATSRDLSSYNSPLHF.